This TCR beta chain was obtained from a study of identical twins. A single record per CDR3 protein comes from TCRdb applying MiXCR to the 5' RACE reads. The table lists about 660,000 distinct CDR3 sequences, over 8.5% of them singletons. Germline CDR1 reads SQVTM; CDR2 reads ANQGSEA. Trimming cost V 6 bases and J 5 bases, with 14 bases left between them. The length of the CDR3 is 13 residues. This clonotype was counted only a few times. What it binds is unknown. Notes on the study in general: Some out-of-frame alpha sequences were shared by twins, and these showed excess low generation probability.

The same data also went into a second study, on yellow fever vaccine responses in identical twins.

The TCR was taken from a young woman in good health. The chain is built from TRBV29-1 and TRBJ2-1; D remains ambiguous. The material sequenced was PBMCs. The CDR3 nucleotides read TGCAGCGTGACCCGCCGCGAAAACAATGAGCAGTTCTTC. Encoded protein: CSVTRRENNEQFF.